The present TCR beta chain was sequenced within a study of OX40 agonist ivuxolimab in advanced cancers. Whole-study context: Each dose-escalation patient presented with hepatocellular carcinoma, melanoma, renal cell or head and neck cancer. Study results and caveats: Low levels of normalized T-cell clonal expansion also appeared in some nonresponders.

Blood specimens came from baseline, cycle 4 day 1, and cycle 7 day 1. Germline V lookup: CDR1 SGHVS, CDR2 FQNEAQ. The CDR3 runs to 18 residues. J was trimmed by 7 bases and V by 1 base; bases with no gene match: 13. This table comes from immunoSEQ multiplex PCR, and its TCRdb copy is limited to in-frame clones, with some not included. The sample carries over 65,000 clones, 85% recorded once. Concerning this clone itself: Its specificity is unknown.

This clonotype was sampled from an adult with an advanced solid tumor such as melanoma, head and neck, liver or kidney cancer. Sample: CD4+ or CD8+ T cells sorted from blood, taken in a trial of the OX40 agonist ivuxolimab. The chain combines TRBV7-8 with TRBJ1-2; 12 positions agree with TRBD1. CDR3: CASSLVRIVGQGASGYTF. CDR3 DNA: TGTGCCAGCAGCTTAGTTAGGATTGTGGGACAGGGGGCGTCTGGCTACACCTTC.